The TCR beta chain under discussion was sequenced for a study of identifying expanded T cells in peripheral blood. The CDR3 loop spans 15 amino acids. Trimming pared 7 bases from V and 0 bases from J, leaving 14 bases between. Germline values: CDR1 MNHEY, CDR2 SMNVEV (reference sequence). The table came from immunoSEQ multiplex PCR; TCRdb's copy has only in-frame clones and leaves some out. The sample includes about 80,000 clones, 88% of them seen just once. The J gene is TRBJ2-3, the V gene TRBV27; D gene unclear. The sample taken for sequencing was blood. The sequence came from a person between 18 and 69 years old in good health. In nucleotides, the CDR3 is TGTGCCAGCAAAGGAACAGTCCCTAGCACAGATACGCAGTATTTT. It yields the protein CASKGTVPSTDTQYF.